This TCR beta chain appears in the sequencing data of a study of beta chain features in type 1 diabetes (dated by TCRdb to the late 2010s). For the study in its entirety: No differences in mean age, gender distribution, total cell number or subset yield were found between patients and healthy donors. A total of some 100,000,000 sorted cells were examined across all samples, and a strong correlation was observed between cell number per subset and RNA yield. The study compared TCRB repertoires of sorted circulating CD4+ T cell subsets between recently diagnosed type 1 diabetes patients and matched healthy donors. Regulatory and stem cell-like memory subsets were isolated from only 8 patients and 8 healthy donors, whereas naive and central memory subsets came from all 30 or so donors.

The entire amount of isolated RNA was reverse transcribed using the High Capacity cDNA Reverse Transcription Kit, so the sequenced TCRB transcripts were expressed ones. Naive, central memory and regulatory T cell samples underwent deep immunoSEQ sequencing, averaging roughly 3.4 million total reads per sample. Sorted cells were lysed in RLT buffer and RNA was extracted with DNase-treated RNeasy Micro or Mini kits, depending on cell number. Each cell subset was processed separately to prevent cross-contamination, with patient and healthy donor samples processed together. The immunoSEQ multiplex PCR was used to amplify TCRB sequences from cDNA, yielding 87-bp fragments that span the CDR3 region. Sequencing of the amplicons was performed on the Illumina HiSeq platform. The published analysis was carried out like this. Synthetic template baselines were used to correct PCR bias computationally, reads within Hamming distance 2 were collapsed together, and singletons that could not be merged were discarded. Reads were aligned against IMGT to assign V, D and J genes, CDR3 length and insertions or deletions at six rearrangement sites. Clonotype counts were normalized to sorted cell number within each subset before computing true diversity and Gini coefficients with the tcR R package. Repertoire sharing was quantified using the overlap coefficient calculated on TCRB nucleotide sequences. This immuneACCESS table, as held by TCRdb, lists in-frame sequences with V and J called but not all clones. Of the missing ones, under half trace to an unresolved V gene in checked studies; the others have no known cause. V and J calls and clone size come straight from that table; D and trimming were deduced from the DNA. The sample has around 300,000 clones on record, less than 15% of them singletons. The biggest ten clones account for about 6.6% of the sample.

A note on this clone: Its recognized antigen is unknown. The input lacks base qualities; no much larger clone sits a single base away.

A single peripheral blood draw of 95 to 150 mL on average was collected from each donor into heparinised tubes. Using a panel that included CD45RO, CCR7, CD25, CD127, CD95 and CD27, naive, central memory, regulatory and stem cell-like memory CD4+ T cells were sorted on a BD FACSAria II. Purity was above 95% for every sorted population. PBMCs were isolated right away by Lymphoprep density gradient centrifugation and were stained directly, without culture. To minimize batch effects, samples were stained and sorted in pairs, one healthy donor with one patient per experiment. The CDR3 spans 17 residues, from the cysteine through the phenylalanine. Of all the DNA, just the CDR3 is kept, 51 bases in frame from base 1. CDR1 SGDLS and CDR2 YYNGEE were looked up in the germline V gene. Unmatched junction bases come to 8, with V trimmed by 4 bases and J by 0 bases. What the authors observed across the whole study: A moderate but significant shortening of TCRB CDR3 length was observed in type 1 diabetes patients in all four CD4+ subsets. Shorter templates might be favored by PCR, yet because patient and control samples were amplified and corrected together, any such skew would affect both groups equally. Fewer insertions and more nucleotide deletions at VDJ recombination sites were observed in patients with type 1 diabetes, implying thymic rearrangement abnormalities. Sequencing cDNA rather than genomic DNA could over-represent highly expressing activated cells, although activation and CD3 levels did not differ between groups. The naive, central memory and regulatory TCRB repertoires appeared to resemble one another more closely among patients than among healthy donors. Because small numbers of individuals were included in the HLA sub-analyses, any influence of HLA type on TCRB rearrangement was left unresolved.

This sequence uses TRBV9 and TRBJ2-2, with TRBD2 matching 8 junction bases. This TCR was recovered from a man aged 25 to 45 in good health. Sequencing was carried out using central memory CD4+ T cells from blood. In nucleotides, the sequence is TGTGCCAGCAGCCTCTCCTCGGGGGGGGCGAACACCGGGGAGCTGTTTTTT. This encodes CASSLSSGGANTGELFF.